Described below is a single TCR beta chain sequence and its context. Its antigen is not identified. Described treatment: approximately nine-day PBMC culture with coronavirus spike peptide pools or control peptides (ViraFEST assay). PCR tests turned positive between March and December 2020, before US Alpha, Beta and Delta variants. The Oncomine TCR Beta short-read assay sequenced DNA from cultured CD4+ T cells. It was cultured CD4+ T cells from which genomic DNA was extracted. Via MiXCR, TCRdb re-called the PCR reads, giving one row per CDR3 protein. The table lists more than 9,500 distinct CDR3 sequences, 65% to 80% of them singletons. This entry belongs to a study of vaccination and CD4 T cells after COVID-19. In the study overall: Convalescent patients, SARS-CoV-2 positive by nasal swab PCR, comprised several mild cases and one severe case. Six males and four females constituted the convalescent cohort, two of whom were Hispanic.

The CDR3 extends over 16 amino acids. Trimming cost V 7 bases and J 5 bases, with 21 bases left between them. In germline, CDR1 is MNHNS, CDR2 SASEGT. The sequencing sample was made of CD4+ T cells from blood, cultured in vitro. The receptor's source is a human donor who had recovered from COVID-19. The chain combines TRBV6-1 with TRBJ1-5; D is undetermined. CDR3: CASTTTSWLRDQPQHF. The CDR3 region has the DNA TGTGCCAGCACCACCACCTCCTGGCTACGTGATCAGCCCCAGCATTTT.